These 25 T cell receptor beta chains came from one sample sequenced in a study of beta chain features in type 1 diabetes. Expressed TCRB transcripts got sequenced, as all isolated RNA was reverse transcribed. TCRdb keeps only in-frame clones here, not all; method: immunoSEQ multiplex PCR. Of around 40,000 clones in the sample, just over 50% were seen once. The sample comprised Tregs from blood. All receptors derive from a woman in her late teens or twenties in good health.

The chain has TRBV6-6 and TRBJ2-4; 9 positions agree with TRBD1. V shed 0 bases, J shed 6 bases, and the junction held 0 bases outside the gene matches. This CDR3 is built from 14 residues. CDR1 is MNHNY and CDR2 is SVGAGI in the germline V gene (reference sequence). CDR3 in amino acids: CASSYSDRGNIQYF. The CDR3 DNA is TGTGCCAGCAGTTACTCGGACAGGGGAAACATTCAGTACTTC.

The rearrangement links TRBV30 to TRBJ2-7, with TRBD1 identical over 11 bases. Germline assignment: CDR1 GTSNPN and CDR2 SVGIG (reference sequence). V lost 8 bases and J lost 6; bases outside the gene matches: 9. This CDR3 is 13 amino acids long. The CDR3 region has the DNA TGTGCCGGAACCGGGACAGGGGGGCGCGAGCAGTACTTC. Amino acid sequence: CAGTGTGGREQYF. The full variable domain, its missing parts supplied by reference TRBV30 and TRBJ2-7, is SQTIHQWPATLVQPVGSPLSLECTVEGTSNPNLYWYRQAAGRGLQLLFYSVGIGQISSEVPQNLSASRPQDRQFILSSKKLLLSDSGFYLCAGTGTGGREQYFGPGTRLTVT.

Notes on this clone: It is unclear where the CDR3 begins or ends on the DNA, so no DNA is shown, and the CDR3 is as TCRdb lists it. The CDR3 loop is CASSFGQGSRYSNQPQHF. The V and J genes are TRBV7-2 and TRBJ1-5; no DNA check was done on the table's D call, TRBD1. The CDR3 totals 18 residues, both ends included. Germline CDR1 SGHTA, CDR2 FQGNSA.

The CDR3 region is CASSEFEFADTQYF. For the CDR3, the DNA is TGTGCCAGCAGTGAATTCGAGTTTGCAGATACGCAGTATTTT. This chain joins TRBV2 and TRBJ2-3; D gene ambiguous. The CDR3 runs 14 residues. V was clipped by 2 bases and J by 4 bases, with 10 bases between them. Germline V gives CDR1 SNHLY, CDR2 FYNNEI. Full variable domain (outside the CDR3, taken from reference TRBV2 and TRBJ2-3): EPEVTQTPSHQVTQMGQEVILRCVPISNHLYFYWYRQILGQKVEFLVSFYNNEISEKSEIFDDQFSVERPDGSNFTLKIRSTKLEDSAMYFCASSEFEFADTQYFGPGTRLTVL.

This clone was seen only a few times. The chain couples TRBV5-1 to TRBJ2-7; a possible D gene is TRBD1 (6 bases). Trimming removed 0 bases from V and 1 base from J, with 8 bases in between. CDR3 length equals 14 residues. Germline-derived CDR1 and CDR2 are SGHRS and YFSETQ. The CDR3 DNA reads as TGCGCCAGCAGCTTGGAAGGACAGTCCTACGAGCAGTACTTC. Protein: CASSLEGQSYEQYF.

The chain employs TRBV5-1 and TRBJ2-7, with 10 bases that match TRBD1. V lost 4 bases and J lost 5; bases outside the gene matches: 9. Germline V gene lookup returns CDR1 SGHRS and CDR2 YFSETQ. The CDR3 loop spans 15 amino acids. CDR3 loop: CASSTFGQGVNEQYF. The CDR3, as DNA: TGCGCCAGCAGCACATTCGGACAGGGGGTAAACGAGCAGTACTTC.

The chain has TRBV19 and TRBJ1-5; the D gene is possibly TRBD1 (5 bases). The CDR3 covers 17 residues. V lost 0 bases, J lost 2 bases, and 14 bases lay in between. The germline gives CDR1 LNHDA, CDR2 SQIVND (reference sequence). The DNA for the CDR3 is TGTGCCAGTAGTATAGAAAAGGAGGGGTTGGGCAATCAGCCCCAGCATTTT. This gives the protein CASSIEKEGLGNQPQHF.

This clone was seen a handful of times. The genes are TRBV23-1 and TRBJ1-1; 8 nucleotides agree with TRBD1. TRBV23-1 is marked as an open reading frame, function uncertain. CDR3 size: 17 residues. V trimming: 3 bases; J trimming: 0 bases; junction bases outside the gene matches: 9. The CDR3 protein is CASSHRRDRNMNTEAFF. The CDR3 coding sequence is TGCGCCAGCAGTCACCGCAGGGACAGGAATATGAACACTGAAGCTTTCTTT.

This clone came up a few times. The chain combines TRBV6-9 with TRBJ2-3, with D perhaps matching TRBD2 (5 bases). Looked up from germline, CDR1 is MNHGY and CDR2 is SVAAGI. This CDR3 spans 13 amino acids. Trimming pared 4 bases from V and 0 bases from J, leaving 5 bases between. CDR3 region: CASSWTSTDTQYF. CDR3 nucleotide sequence: TGTGCCAGCAGTTGGACTAGCACAGATACGCAGTATTTT.

This clone is medium-sized in the sample. V gene TRBV28 combines with J gene TRBJ2-1; the match to TRBD2 covers 12 bases. The germline V gene has CDR1 MDHEN and CDR2 SYDVKM. This CDR3 comprises 15 residues. V shed 4 bases, J shed 7 bases, and the junction held 5 bases outside the gene matches. In nucleotides, the CDR3 is TGTGCCAGCAGTTCTCTAGCGGGAGGGCTGAATGAGCAGTTCTTC. Residues: CASSSLAGGLNEQFF.

The chain is built from TRBV6-1 and TRBJ2-1, with 9 bases identical to TRBD2. This CDR3 is built from 18 residues. Germline V gene lookup returns CDR1 MNHNS and CDR2 SASEGT. V shed 1 base, J shed 1 base, and the junction held 8 bases outside the gene matches. The CDR3 region is CASSEGIAGDSSYNEQFF. In DNA form, the CDR3 reads TGTGCCAGCAGTGAAGGGATAGCGGGAGACTCTTCCTACAATGAGCAGTTCTTC.

The DNA of the CDR3 is TGTGCCAGCACTCCGGGGACAGGGCGGCAAGAGACCCAGTACTTC. It translates to CASTPGTGRQETQYF. The chain is built from TRBV28 and TRBJ2-5; 9 nucleotides match TRBD1. CDR1 MDHEN and CDR2 SYDVKM come from the germline V gene. CDR3 length: 15 amino acids. V lost 7 bases and J lost 2; bases outside the gene matches: 8.

This clone has just a few counts. The J gene is TRBJ2-7, the V gene TRBV7-9; 11 nucleotides align to TRBD2. The ends lost 3 bases at V and 3 bases at J; junction bases unmatched: 1. Germline lookup yields CDR1 SEHNR and CDR2 FQNEAQ (reference sequence). The length of the CDR3 is 14 residues. This CDR3 reads CASSFTSGSYEQYF. In DNA, the CDR3 is TGTGCCAGCAGCTTTACTAGCGGGAGCTACGAGCAGTACTTC.

In its sample, this clone was seen once. Germline and junction disagree at one end, which may indicate a read error. The CDR3 reads CSSTRGQLALYGYTF. CDR3 bases: TGTTCCAGCACCCGAGGACAGCTAGCTCTCTATGGCTACACCTTC. This sequence joins TRBV7-9 and TRBJ1-2; tentative D call: TRBD1 (6 bases). The CDR3 extends over 15 amino acids. Germline V CDR1 and CDR2: SEHNR, FQNEAQ (reference sequence).

A single count supports this clone. V is TRBV5-5 and J is TRBJ2-7; possibly TRBD1 for D (6 bases). This CDR3 spans 14 amino acids. Germline lookup yields CDR1 SGHKS and CDR2 YYEKEE (reference sequence). V gave up 2 bases and J gave up 2 bases, with 11 bases separating them. This CDR3 reads CASSFRQATYEQYF. DNA of the CDR3: TGTGCCAGCAGCTTCCGACAGGCCACCTACGAGCAGTACTTC.

The chain combines TRBV19 with TRBJ1-1; 10 positions agree with TRBD1. CDR1 LNHDA and CDR2 SQIVND come from the germline V gene (reference sequence). The CDR3 totals 14 residues. The V and J ends lost 8 bases and 7 bases, in that order; junction bases with no gene match: 10. The CDR3 region has the DNA TGTGCCAGTGGAGTGACAGGGGGCTACGGTGAAGCTTTCTTT. As protein: CASGVTGGYGEAFF.

J is TRBJ1-4 and V is TRBV30; no clear D gene. Germline-derived CDR1 and CDR2 are GTSNPN and SVGIG (reference sequence). There are 11 residues in the CDR3. V was shortened by 3 bases and J by 7 bases, with 6 bases between the two germline ends. The CDR3 sequence is CAWRIGEKLFF. Here the CDR3 DNA reads TGTGCCTGGAGAATCGGTGAAAAACTGTTTTTT.

The chain is built from TRBV30 and TRBJ1-6; D unresolved. The V end lost 3 bases, the J end lost 9 bases, and 12 bases lay between the germline ends. The CDR3 extends over 13 amino acids. Germline assignment: CDR1 GTSNPN and CDR2 SVGIG (reference sequence). CDR3 bases: TGTGCCTGGAGCAAGGCAGGCGTTTCACCCCTCCACTTT. Translation gives CAWSKAGVSPLHF.

Comments on this clone: The junction departs from the called germline gene at one end, perhaps through a read error. This chain links TRBV19 with TRBJ2-5; D remains ambiguous. This CDR3 is built from 13 residues. From germline, CDR1 is LNHDA and CDR2 SQIVND (reference sequence). CDR3 coding DNA: TGTGCCAGTAGTATCTCTCTAAGAGAGGCCCAGTACTTC. As protein: CASSISLREAQYF.

This clone was seen once. The rearrangement uses TRBV6-6 and TRBJ2-1; D not resolved. The CDR3 has 14 residues. Germline lookup yields CDR1 MNHNY and CDR2 SVGAGI (reference sequence). Trimming shortened V by 6 bases and J by 4 bases, and 13 bases separated the two germline ends. CDR3 bases: TGTGCCAGCAGCCCAAATAGAGTGTACAATGAGCAGTTCTTC. Its protein product is CASSPNRVYNEQFF.

The chain recombines TRBV7-2 with TRBJ1-1, with D possibly TRBD1 on 5 matching bases. The CDR3 is 12 residues long. V lost 5 bases to trimming and J lost 7 bases, with 11 bases between them. Germline CDR1 SGHTA, CDR2 FQGNSA. The CDR3 loop reads CASSAGGGEAFF. The CDR3 nucleotides read TGTGCCAGCAGCGCTGGGGGAGGTGAAGCTTTCTTT.

The chain uses TRBV10-3 and TRBJ2-1; TRBD1 matches at 11 bases. The germline gives CDR1 ENHRY, CDR2 SYGVKD. The CDR3 consists of 15 residues. The trim removed 6 bases at V and 9 bases at J, leaving 10 bases unmatched. The DNA for the CDR3 is TGTGCCATCAGCTCCGGGACAGGGGGTGTTGGTGAGCAGTTCTTC. Amino acids: CAISSGTGGVGEQFF.

V and J are TRBV28 and TRBJ2-5, with D unclear. Trimming pared 4 bases from V and 6 bases from J, leaving 9 bases between. CDR3 size: 12 residues. CDR1 MDHEN and CDR2 SYDVKM come from the germline V gene. CDR3 sequence: CASSSAFKTQYF. In DNA form, the CDR3 reads TGTGCCAGCAGTTCCGCGTTCAAGACCCAGTACTTC.

DNA of the CDR3: TGTGCCAGCAGCGCCGGGCTAGCGGGAGGGGGCAATGAGCAGTTCTTC. Translating gives CASSAGLAGGGNEQFF. V gene TRBV9 combines with J gene TRBJ2-1; 12 bases align to TRBD2. Losses at the gene ends were 3 bases for V and 6 bases for J; bases not matched to a gene: 7. Looked up from germline, CDR1 is SGDLS and CDR2 is YYNGEE. The CDR3 totals 16 residues.

The chain is built from TRBV11-1 and TRBJ2-1; 10 nucleotides line up with TRBD1. With 5 bases clipped from V and 7 bases from J, the junction kept 11 bases outside the gene matches. CDR3 length: 16 residues. Germline assignment: CDR1 SGHAT and CDR2 FQDESV (reference sequence). The CDR3 is CASSRQGATRGNEQFF. In DNA form, the CDR3 reads TGTGCCAGCAGCCGACAGGGGGCTACAAGAGGGAATGAGCAGTTCTTC.